The 2 T cell receptor beta chains given below trace back to one sample, sequenced in a study of cytomegalovirus exposure and HLA in healthy donors. Vbeta (60) and Jbeta (13) primers were used in the PCR. Measured with immunoSEQ multiplex PCR; TCRdb has only the in-frame clones, and not every one. The repertoire has under 150,000 clones, 81% of them found once; the top ten carry around 2%. What was sequenced was PBMCs. The receptors shown here come from a man younger than 30 in good health and CMV-seronegative.

This chain connects TRBV2 to TRBJ1-1, with TRBD1 matching 10 bases. Germline V gene lookup returns CDR1 SNHLY and CDR2 FYNNEI. This CDR3 is 13 amino acids long. V was clipped by 6 bases and J by 4 bases; unmatched bases: 2. CDR3 coding DNA: TGTGCCAGCAGCCGGACAGGGGGCACTGAAGCTTTCTTT. It specifies CASSRTGGTEAFF. Full variable domain (missing parts from reference TRBV2 and TRBJ1-1): EPEVTQTPSHQVTQMGQEVILRCVPISNHLYFYWYRQILGQKVEFLVSFYNNEISEKSEIFDDQFSVERPDGSNFTLKIRSTKLEDSAMYFCASSRTGGTEAFFGQGTRLTVV.

The chain combines TRBV12-5 with TRBJ2-7; 11 nucleotides line up with TRBD1. Losses at the gene ends were 6 bases for V and 1 base for J; bases not matched to a gene: 11. This CDR3 has 17 residues. CDR1 LGHNT and CDR2 FRNRAP come from the germline V gene. CDR3 sequence: CASGPPGQGERSYEQYF. Written as DNA, the CDR3 is TGTGCTAGTGGACCCCCGGGACAGGGGGAAAGGTCCTACGAGCAGTACTTC.